This record looks at one T cell receptor beta chain sequence and its context. Its specificity is unknown. Germline-derived CDR1 and CDR2 are LNHNV and YYDKDF (reference sequence). This CDR3 is 17 amino acids long. Trimming took 1 base from V and 0 from J, leaving 15 bases between them. The data originate from a study of T cell responses to AZD1222 COVID-19 vaccine. Study in general: Second-dose intervals of approximately 4 or approximately 12 weeks were pooled.

Libraries were prepared by immunoSEQ multiplex PCR; TCRdb keeps only in-frame clonotypes and omits some of them. Here the sample spans over 150,000 clones, roughly 87% being singletons. General study results and limits: Spike was spanned by vaccine-associated CD4 TCRs, with dominance at 160-218 and 743-854. Clonal diversity may have been underestimated in mostly white British donors. Repertoire sampling was restricted to post-peak T cell response timepoints.

V usage is TRBV15 and J usage is TRBJ1-2, with D perhaps matching TRBD1 (5 bases). The input for sequencing was peripheral blood, taken on day 0 of AZD1222 vaccination. This sequence was found in an adult in good health. The DNA for the CDR3 is TGTGCCACCAGCAGAGGGGGGAGCCCGAGACCTAACTATGGCTACACCTTC. It is translated as CATSRGGSPRPNYGYTF.